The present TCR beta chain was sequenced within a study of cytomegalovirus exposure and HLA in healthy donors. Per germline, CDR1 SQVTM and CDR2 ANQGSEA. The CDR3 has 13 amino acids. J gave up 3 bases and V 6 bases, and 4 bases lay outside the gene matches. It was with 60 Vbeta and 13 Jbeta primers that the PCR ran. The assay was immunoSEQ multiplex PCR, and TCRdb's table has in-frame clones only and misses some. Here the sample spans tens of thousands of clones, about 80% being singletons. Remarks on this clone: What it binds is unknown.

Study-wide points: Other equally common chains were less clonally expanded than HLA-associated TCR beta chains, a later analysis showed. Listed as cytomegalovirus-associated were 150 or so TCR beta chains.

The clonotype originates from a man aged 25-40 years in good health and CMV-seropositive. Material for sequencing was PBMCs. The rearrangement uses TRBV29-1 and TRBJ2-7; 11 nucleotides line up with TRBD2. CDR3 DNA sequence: TGCAGCGTAACTAGCGGGAGAGGCTACGAGCAGTACTTC. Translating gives CSVTSGRGYEQYF.